Listed below are T cell receptor beta chains from one sample, sequenced in a study of cytomegalovirus exposure and HLA in healthy donors. Sequencing was performed with immunoSEQ multiplex PCR; in TCRdb, only in-frame clones are kept and a portion is missing. The repertoire has about 160,000 clones, about 64% of them found once; the top ten carry around 7.1%. The sequenced material came from PBMCs. The origin of the receptors is a woman aged 60-75 years in good health and CMV-seropositive. CDR3s include the opening cysteine and the closing phenylalanine or tryptophan. A D gene is named only where the DNA matches it firmly. Size is stated for part of the rows, as once, few or many counts, or as a class when the clone is expanded.

clone_size | j_call | v_call | d_call | cdr3_nt | cdr3_aa
. | TRBJ2-5 | TRBV28 | . | TGTGCCAGCAGCCGTAGTTTATTGCTGGGTTCCGGGGAAAGGGAGACCCAGTACTTC | CASSRSLLLGSGERETQYF
few | TRBJ2-2 | TRBV7-9 | TRBD2 | TGTGCCAGCAGCCCCGTGGCTAGCGGGAGGGACACCGGGGAGCTGTTTTTT | CASSPVASGRDTGELFF
. | TRBJ1-2 | TRBV29-1 | TRBD1 | TGCAGCGTTGAAGAAAGGACAGGGGGCGAAATTTCCTATGAGTATGGCTACACCTTC | CSVEERTGGEISYEYGYTF
. | TRBJ2-5 | TRBV5-4 | TRBD1 | TGTGCCAGCAGACTAGGACAGGGGGGGGCAGAGACCCAGTACTTC | CASRLGQGGAETQYF
. | TRBJ2-5 | TRBV5-4 | . | TGTGCCAGCAGCTTTAGTGAGACCCAGTACTTC | CASSFSETQYF
. | TRBJ2-1 | TRBV5-4 | . | TGTGCTTATTATCGCGGCGGAACGCCCGACAATGAGCAGTTCTTC | CAYYRGGTPDNEQFF
. | TRBJ2-5 | TRBV4-3 | TRBD2 | TGCGCCAGCAGCCAAGATCCAGCGGGAGGTTGGAATGAGCAGTACTTC | CASSQDPAGGWNEQYF
. | TRBJ2-6 | TRBV28 | TRBD1 | TGTGCCAGCGGGACAGGGAGTCTTGGGGCCAACGTCCTGACTTTC | CASGTGSLGANVLTF
. | TRBJ2-1 | TRBV18 | . | TGTGCCAGCTCACCACACAGGAGCCTCTACAATGAGCAGTTCTTC | CASSPHRSLYNEQFF
. | TRBJ2-5 | TRBV11-2 | . | TGTGCCAGCAGCCAATCCGCGAGAGAGACCCAGTACTTC | CASSQSARETQYF
. | TRBJ1-5 | TRBV7-8 | . | TGTGCCAGCAGCTTAGTTGGGGGGGCTAGGCAGCCCCAGCATTTT | CASSLVGGARQPQHF
. | TRBJ2-3 | TRBV4-3 | . | TGCGCCAGCAGCCATAGGGGGTCCACAGATACGCAGTATTTT | CASSHRGSTDTQYF
. | TRBJ1-3 | TRBV4-1 | TRBD1 | TGCGCCAGCAGCCAAGATAGGCAGGGGGCTGGAAACACCATATATTTT | CASSQDRQGAGNTIYF
. | TRBJ2-3 | TRBV5-1 | TRBD1 | TGCGCCAGCAGAGCCGGGACAGTTAGCACAGATACGCAGTATTTT | CASRAGTVSTDTQYF
once | TRBJ2-5 | TRBV9 | TRBD2 | TGTGCCAGCAGCGTAGCGGGGGGGTTCCAAGAGACCCAGTACTTC | CASSVAGGFQETQYF
. | TRBJ2-1 | TRBV15 | TRBD2 | TGTGCCACCAGCAGAACTAGGGGTAGCGGGAGTGACAATGAGCAGTTCTTC | CATSRTRGSGSDNEQFF
once | TRBJ2-7 | TRBV5-1 | TRBD1 | TGCGCCAGCAGCTTTGGTACAGGGGGGTACGAGCAGTACTTC | CASSFGTGGYEQYF
. | TRBJ2-2 | TRBV19 | . | TGTGCCAGTAGTATACGAACAGGGTCGAACACCGGGGAGCTGTTTTTT | CASSIRTGSNTGELFF
. | TRBJ1-1 | TRBV2 | . | TGTGCCAGCAGTGTGGCGGACTTAGGAACTGAAGCTTTCTTT | CASSVADLGTEAFF
. | TRBJ2-7 | TRBV11-2 | . | TGTGCCAGCAGCTTCCTACAGGGACCGTCCTACGAGCAGTACTTC | CASSFLQGPSYEQYF
. | TRBJ2-3 | TRBV19 | TRBD2 | TGTGCCAGTAGTATGCAGCTAGCGGGATCCCCAACGCAGTATTTT | CASSMQLAGSPTQYF
. | TRBJ2-5 | TRBV5-1 | . | TGCGCCAGCAGCTTGGGCGGCAGGGGAGCCCAAGAGACCCAGTACTTC | CASSLGGRGAQETQYF
. | TRBJ1-1 | TRBV7-3 | . | TGTGCCAGCAGCTCTCGTATTAACACTGAAGCTTTCTTT | CASSSRINTEAFF
once | TRBJ1-1 | TRBV27 | TRBD1 | TGTGCCAGCAGTTTACACGCGGCGCCGGGACAGCAAGGAGCTGAAGCTTTCTTT | CASSLHAAPGQQGAEAFF
. | TRBJ2-7 | TRBV28 | . | TGTGCCAGCAGGACTACTCACTACGAGCAGTACTTC | CASRTTHYEQYF
few | TRBJ2-7 | TRBV10-2 | TRBD2 | TGCGCCAGCAGTGGCTCCGGACTAGCGTACGAGCAGTACTTC | CASSGSGLAYEQYF
. | TRBJ2-3 | TRBV5-8 | TRBD2 | TGTGCCAGCAGCTTGTATTCCCTAGCGGGAGTTGTGGCAGATACGCAGTATTTT | CASSLYSLAGVVADTQYF
few | TRBJ2-5 | TRBV18 | TRBD2 | TGTGCCAGCTCGGGAGGGCTAGACCAAAAGACCCAGTACTTC | CASSGGLDQKTQYF
. | TRBJ2-7 | TRBV10-3 | . | TGTGCCACCGGACAGATTAAAGCCTACGAGCAGTACTTC | CATGQIKAYEQYF
. | TRBJ2-3 | TRBV19 | TRBD2 | TGTGCCAGTAGTGGTCTAGCGGGTTCGCCAACAGATACGCAGTATTTT | CASSGLAGSPTDTQYF
. | TRBJ2-1 | TRBV27 | . | TGTGCCAGCAGTTTGTCAGGTACCTACAATGAGCAGTTCTTC | CASSLSGTYNEQFF
few | TRBJ2-7 | TRBV2 | . | TGTGCCACCCTGCAGTACAGGGACGAGCAGTACTTC | CATLQYRDEQYF
. | TRBJ2-5 | TRBV28 | TRBD2 | TGTGCCAGCAGTTTAGACGGGAGGGAGGCAAGTGGAGAGACCCAGTACTTC | CASSLDGREASGETQYF
. | TRBJ1-1 | TRBV10-3 | . | TGTGCCATCAGGAAACAGTGGAACACTGAAGCTTTCTTT | CAIRKQWNTEAFF
. | TRBJ2-7 | TRBV27 | . | TGTGCCAGCAGTTTATTTTACAATTCCTACGAGCAGTACTTC | CASSLFYNSYEQYF
. | TRBJ1-5 | TRBV19 | . | TGTGCCAGTGATGAAAACGTATACAGTCAGCCCCAGCATTTT | CASDENVYSQPQHF
. | TRBJ2-5 | TRBV10-3 | . | TGTGCCATCAGTGGGGCAGCCCAAGAGACCCAGTACTTC | CAISGAAQETQYF
. | TRBJ2-3 | TRBV10-3 | TRBD2 | TGTGCCACAACTAGCGGGAGTAGCACAGATACGCAGTATTTT | CATTSGSSTDTQYF
. | TRBJ2-2 | TRBV29-1 | TRBD1 | TGCAGCGTTCTTACAGGGGGCCGGTCGATTGGGGCCGGGGAGCTGTTTTTT | CSVLTGGRSIGAGELFF
. | TRBJ1-5 | TRBV5-4 | . | TGTGCCAGCAGCTTGTGGGGGGATAGCGATCAGCCCCAGCATTTT | CASSLWGDSDQPQHF
. | TRBJ2-7 | TRBV7-8 | TRBD2 | TGTGCCAGCAGCGACTGGACTAGCAGATCCTACGAGCAGTACTTC | CASSDWTSRSYEQYF
. | TRBJ2-5 | TRBV10-3 | . | TGTGCCATCAGTGACCCGACAGGAAGAGAGACCCAGTACTTC | CAISDPTGRETQYF
. | TRBJ2-7 | TRBV6-5 | TRBD1 | TGTGCCAGCAGGCGGACAGGGGATAACTACGAGCAGTACTTC | CASRRTGDNYEQYF
. | TRBJ2-1 | TRBV19 | TRBD2 | TGTGCCAGCGGGGGGAGGAGATACAATGAGCAGTTCTTC | CASGGRRYNEQFF
. | TRBJ2-1 | TRBV7-8 | TRBD2 | TGTGCCAGCAGCTTAGGGGCTAGCGGGAGAAGGAATGAGCAGTTCTTC | CASSLGASGRRNEQFF
. | TRBJ2-7 | TRBV7-8 | TRBD2 | TGTGCCAGCAGCTTACAGCGGGAGCGTGGCGAGCAGTACTTC | CASSLQRERGEQYF
. | TRBJ1-2 | TRBV7-9 | . | TGTGCCAGCGAGGGGGTCCTTTATGGCTACACCTTC | CASEGVLYGYTF
. | TRBJ2-5 | TRBV9 | TRBD2 | TGTGCCAGCAGCGTATCCCATAGCGGGAGCGGAGAGACCCAGTACTTC | CASSVSHSGSGETQYF
. | TRBJ1-2 | TRBV9 | TRBD1 | TGTGCCAGCAGCGTAGGCAGGGGGAGTTATGGCTACACCTTC | CASSVGRGSYGYTF
. | TRBJ2-3 | TRBV20-1 | . | TGCAGTTGGGGACTCCGAGATACGCAGTATTTT | CSWGLRDTQYF